The TCR beta chain under discussion was sequenced for a study of T cell changes during pregnancy in multiple sclerosis. Germline loops: CDR1 MRHNA, CDR2 SNTAGT. This CDR3 region has 15 residues. J lost 2 bases, V lost 2 bases, and 5 bases had no gene match. Repertoires were generated with immunoSEQ multiplex PCR, while TCRdb's copy carries only in-frame clones and drops some. The sample contains around 48,000 clones, about nine tenths of which appear only once. The specimen comprised CD8+ T cells from peripheral blood mononuclear cells, sampled before pregnancy. The gene calls are TRBV6-4 and TRBJ2-5; 7 bases map to TRBD2. The receptor's source is a female donor with multiple sclerosis, enrolled in a pregnancy study. In DNA form, the CDR3 reads TGTGCCAGCAGTGACCGGGCGGGGGAACAAGAGACCCAGTACTTC. Its protein is CASSDRAGEQETQYF.